This record concerns one T cell receptor beta chain sequence. Its antigen is as yet unknown. No record was made of this donor's CMV serostatus. A multiplex PCR was run with 60 Vbeta primers and 13 Jbeta primers. The repertoire was sequenced with immunoSEQ multiplex PCR; TCRdb's copy has only in-frame clones and lacks some. The sample shows approximately 170,000 clones, 80% of them seen only once. This CDR3 region has 12 residues. Germline V gene data show CDR1 as SGHVS and CDR2 as FQNEAQ. The data stem from a study of cytomegalovirus exposure and HLA in healthy donors. General study results and limits: Compared with the roughly 700-donor mean, an Asian-associated ancestry cluster reportedly had fewer N-insertions, according to a later analysis.

The chain links TRBV7-8 to TRBJ2-5; no clear D. The DNA matches TRBJ2-7 better at its end, which makes the J call doubtful. Material for sequencing was PBMCs. The TCR comes from a human donor in good health. In DNA form, the CDR3 reads TGTGCCAGCAGCTATAGTGTCTACGAGCAGTACTTC. Encoded protein: CASSYSVYEQYF.